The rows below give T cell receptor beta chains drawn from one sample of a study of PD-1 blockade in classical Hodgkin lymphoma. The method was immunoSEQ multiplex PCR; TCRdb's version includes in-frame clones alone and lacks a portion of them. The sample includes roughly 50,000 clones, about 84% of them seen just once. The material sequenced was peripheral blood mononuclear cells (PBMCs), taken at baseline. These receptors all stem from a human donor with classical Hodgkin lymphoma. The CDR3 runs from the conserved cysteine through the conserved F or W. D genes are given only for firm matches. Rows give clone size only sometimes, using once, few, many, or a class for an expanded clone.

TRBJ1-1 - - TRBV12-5 CASGTHPEAFF TGTGCTAGTGGCACCCACCCAGAAGCTTTCTTT
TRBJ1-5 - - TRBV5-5 CASSPLWGDQPQHF TGTGCCAGCAGCCCCCTCTGGGGGGATCAGCCCCAGCATTTT
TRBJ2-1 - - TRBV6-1 CASSEGGDRQFF TGTGCCAGCAGTGAGGGAGGAGACAGGCAGTTCTTC
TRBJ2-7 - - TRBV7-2 CASSPRSAGGNYEQYF TGTGCCAGCAGCCCGAGGTCCGCTGGAGGGAACTACGAGCAGTACTTC
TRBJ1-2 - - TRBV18 CASSPVRVNYGYTF TGTGCCAGCTCACCGGTCAGGGTTAACTATGGCTACACCTTC
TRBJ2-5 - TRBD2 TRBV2 CASSSAGGGETQYF TGTGCCAGCAGTTCCGCGGGAGGGGGGGAGACCCAGTACTTC
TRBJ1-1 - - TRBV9 CASSVRGGHPTEAFF TGTGCCAGCAGCGTAAGGGGAGGGCACCCCACTGAAGCTTTCTTT
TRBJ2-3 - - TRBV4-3 CASSQEFRVEGTDTQYF TGCGCCAGCAGCCAAGAATTTAGGGTAGAGGGCACAGATACGCAGTATTTT
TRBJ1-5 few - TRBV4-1 CASSQDSFNQPQHF TGCGCCAGCAGCCAAGACAGTTTCAATCAGCCCCAGCATTTT
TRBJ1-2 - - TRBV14 CASSQGRGTFF TGTGCCAGCAGCCAAGGAAGGGGAACCTTCTTC
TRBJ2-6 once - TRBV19 CASRGSGANVLTF TGTGCCAGTAGAGGGTCTGGGGCCAACGTCCTGACTTTC
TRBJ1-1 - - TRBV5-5 CASSLFGSEAFF TGTGCCAGCAGCTTGTTTGGCAGTGAAGCTTTCTTT
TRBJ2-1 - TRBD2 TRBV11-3 CASSLNLAGTKRNEQFF TGTGCCAGCAGCTTAAACCTAGCGGGCACTAAACGGAATGAGCAGTTCTTC
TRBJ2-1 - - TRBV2 CASSLASSYNEQFF TGTGCCAGCAGTCTGGCTAGCTCCTACAATGAGCAGTTCTTC
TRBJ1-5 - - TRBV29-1 CSVRLTDNQPQHF TGCAGCGTCAGGTTGACAGACAATCAGCCCCAGCATTTT
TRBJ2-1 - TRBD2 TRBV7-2 CASSVIGTSGSVEQFF TGTGCCAGCAGCGTTATAGGGACTAGCGGGAGTGTGGAGCAGTTCTTC
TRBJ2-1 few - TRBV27 CASSRSSYNEQFF TGTGCCAGCAGTCGGAGCTCCTACAATGAGCAGTTCTTC
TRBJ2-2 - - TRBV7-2 CASSLGRLGRDTGELFF TGTGCCAGCAGCTTAGGGCGCCTGGGCAGGGACACCGGGGAGCTGTTTTTT
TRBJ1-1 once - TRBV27 CASSLRGEAFF TGTGCCAGCAGTTTACGGGGGGAAGCTTTCTTT
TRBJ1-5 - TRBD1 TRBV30 CAWGGGQGNQPQHF TGTGCCTGGGGAGGGGGACAGGGTAATCAGCCCCAGCATTTT
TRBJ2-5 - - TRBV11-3 CASSLLVDRRETQYF TGTGCCAGCAGCTTGCTTGTAGATAGGCGGGAGACCCAGTACTTC
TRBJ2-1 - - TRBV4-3 CASSQALRNEQFF TGCGCCAGCAGCCAAGCTTTGCGCAATGAGCAGTTCTTC
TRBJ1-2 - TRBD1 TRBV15 CATSRDLQGDGYTF TGTGCCACCAGCAGAGATCTTCAGGGGGATGGCTACACCTTC
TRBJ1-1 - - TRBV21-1 CASSQRCRGHYQETEAFF TGTGCCAGCAGCCAAAGGTGTAGGGGGCATTATCAGGAGACTGAAGCTTTCTTT
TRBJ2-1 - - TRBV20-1 CSARIYNEQFF TGCAGTGCAAGGATCTACAATGAGCAGTTCTTC
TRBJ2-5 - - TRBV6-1 CASRTDIKETQYF TGTGCCAGCAGGACCGACATTAAAGAGACCCAGTACTTC
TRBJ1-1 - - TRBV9 CASSVSAGSMTFF TGTGCCAGCAGCGTTTCTGCAGGGTCAATGACTTTCTTT
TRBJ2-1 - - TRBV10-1 CASSTGQNNEQFF TGCGCCAGCAGCACCGGACAGAACAATGAGCAGTTCTTC
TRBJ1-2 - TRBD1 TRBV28 CASSRLTGGTANYGYTF TGTGCCAGCAGTCGACTCACAGGGGGAACAGCTAACTATGGCTACACCTTC
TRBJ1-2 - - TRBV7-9 CASRLVQGSYGYTF TGTGCCAGCAGACTGGTACAGGGATCCTATGGCTACACCTTC
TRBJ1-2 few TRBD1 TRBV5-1 CASSSRGQGGDGYTF TGCGCCAGCAGCTCCCGCGGACAGGGAGGCGATGGCTACACCTTC
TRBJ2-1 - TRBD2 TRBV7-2 CASSLVVREGNEQFF TGTGCCAGCAGCTTAGTAGTCAGGGAGGGCAATGAGCAGTTCTTC
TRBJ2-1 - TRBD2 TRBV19 CASSFRAGFAYNEQFF TGTGCCAGTAGTTTTCGAGCGGGATTTGCCTACAATGAGCAGTTCTTC
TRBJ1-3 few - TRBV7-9 CASSRGTGNTIYF TGTGCCAGCAGCCGCGGGACAGGAAACACCATATATTTT
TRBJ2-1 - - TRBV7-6 CASSLAGASNEQFF TGTGCCAGCAGCTTAGCGGGAGCCTCAAATGAGCAGTTCTTC
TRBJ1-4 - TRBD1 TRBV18 CASSPFRDRDEKLFF TGTGCCAGCTCACCGTTCCGGGACAGGGATGAAAAACTGTTTTTT
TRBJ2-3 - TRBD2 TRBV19 CASSIVWGGSTDTQYF TGTGCCAGTAGTATAGTATGGGGGGGTAGCACAGATACGCAGTATTTT
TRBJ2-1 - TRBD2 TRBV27 CASSFRSGSGNEQFF TGTGCCAGCAGTTTTCGTAGCGGGAGTGGTAATGAGCAGTTCTTC
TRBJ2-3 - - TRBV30 CAWSYYTAFPQQRYF TGTGCCTGGAGTTATTATACAGCTTTCCCCCAACAGCGGTATTTT
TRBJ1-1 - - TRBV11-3 CASSGGPAWGTEAFF TGTGCCAGCAGCGGGGGGCCAGCTTGGGGCACTGAAGCTTTCTTT
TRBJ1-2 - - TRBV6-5 CASSYGGGYGYTF TGTGCCAGCAGTTACGGGGGAGGGTATGGCTACACCTTC
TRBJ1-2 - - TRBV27 CASSFGPFGAEFYGYTF TGTGCCAGCAGTTTTGGGCCTTTTGGGGCCGAATTCTATGGCTACACCTTC
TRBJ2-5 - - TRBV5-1 CASSLGGDAQTQYF TGCGCCAGCAGCTTAGGGGGGGATGCACAGACCCAGTACTTC
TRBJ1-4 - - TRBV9 CASSGGGSGEKLFF TGTGCCAGCAGTGGAGGGGGTAGCGGTGAAAAACTGTTTTTT
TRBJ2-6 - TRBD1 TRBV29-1 CSATGQLGSSGANVLTF TGCAGCGCCACGGGACAGCTTGGCAGCTCTGGGGCCAACGTCCTGACTTTC
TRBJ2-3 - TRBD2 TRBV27 CASSAGLAFSTDTQYF TGTGCCAGCAGTGCGGGACTAGCGTTTAGCACAGATACGCAGTATTTT
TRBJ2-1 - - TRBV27 CASSIDSFIDEQFF TGTGCCAGCAGTATCGACTCCTTTATCGATGAGCAGTTCTTC
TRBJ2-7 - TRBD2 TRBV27 CASSFGTKPYEQYF TGTGCCAGCAGTTTCGGGACTAAACCGTACGAGCAGTACTTC
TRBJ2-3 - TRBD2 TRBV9 CASSVRLAGGAGTQYF TGTGCCAGCAGCGTAAGACTAGCGGGAGGGGCAGGTACGCAGTATTTT
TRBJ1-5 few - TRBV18 CASTRGAGDQPQHF TGTGCCAGCACCCGAGGGGCAGGGGATCAGCCCCAGCATTTT
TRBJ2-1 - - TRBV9 CASSPGAGYSYNEQFF TGTGCCAGCAGCCCTGGAGCAGGGTACTCCTACAATGAGCAGTTCTTC
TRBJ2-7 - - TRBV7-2 CASSLRSEFPYEQYF TGTGCCAGCAGCTTAAGGTCAGAATTCCCCTACGAGCAGTACTTC
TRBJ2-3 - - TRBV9 CASSVLDSYTDTQYF TGTGCCAGCAGCGTCCTTGACTCTTACACAGATACGCAGTATTTT
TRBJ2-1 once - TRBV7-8 CASSVDRYNEQFF TGTGCCAGCAGCGTCGACAGGTACAATGAGCAGTTCTTC
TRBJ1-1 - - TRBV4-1 CASSQLQGVVTEAFF TGCGCCAGCAGCCAACTGCAGGGAGTAGTCACTGAAGCTTTCTTT
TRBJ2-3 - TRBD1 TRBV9 CASSSAGTGGTDTQYF TGTGCCAGCAGCTCAGCCGGGACAGGGGGGACAGATACGCAGTATTTT
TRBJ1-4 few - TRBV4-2 CASSQDTEQGLFF TGTGCCAGCAGCCAAGATACGGAACAGGGTCTGTTTTTT